The sequence of this T cell receptor beta chain was determined in a study of blood T cell repertoires in COVID-19. The length of the CDR3 is 14 residues. V shed 4 bases, J shed 8 bases, and the junction held 11 bases outside the gene matches. From germline, CDR1 is SGHRS and CDR2 YFSETQ. This table comes from immunoSEQ multiplex PCR, and its TCRdb copy is limited to in-frame clones, with some not included. This sample has some 200,000 clones, with about four fifths found just once. The source of this sequence is a woman aged 55-75 years with acute or convalescent COVID-19. The chain joins TRBV5-1 to TRBJ1-2; 7 bases are a match to TRBD1. Sequencing was carried out using peripheral blood. The chain's CDR3 is CASSPWTGNGGYTF. The CDR3 region has the DNA TGCGCCAGCAGCCCCTGGACAGGCAATGGGGGCTACACCTTC.